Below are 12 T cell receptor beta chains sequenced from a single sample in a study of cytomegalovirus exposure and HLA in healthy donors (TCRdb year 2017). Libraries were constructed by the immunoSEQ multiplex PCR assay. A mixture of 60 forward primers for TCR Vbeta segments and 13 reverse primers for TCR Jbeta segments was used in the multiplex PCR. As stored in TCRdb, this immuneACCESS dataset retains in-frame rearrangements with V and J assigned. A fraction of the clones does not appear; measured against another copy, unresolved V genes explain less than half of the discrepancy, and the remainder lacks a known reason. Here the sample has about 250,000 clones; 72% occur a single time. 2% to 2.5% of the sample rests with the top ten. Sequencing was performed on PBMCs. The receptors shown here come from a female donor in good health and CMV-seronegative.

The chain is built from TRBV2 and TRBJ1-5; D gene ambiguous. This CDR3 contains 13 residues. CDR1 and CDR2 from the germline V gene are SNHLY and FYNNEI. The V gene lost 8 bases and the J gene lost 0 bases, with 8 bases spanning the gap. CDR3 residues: CASSPLSNQPQHF. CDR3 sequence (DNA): TGTGCCAGCTCGCCACTTAGCAATCAGCCCCAGCATTTT.

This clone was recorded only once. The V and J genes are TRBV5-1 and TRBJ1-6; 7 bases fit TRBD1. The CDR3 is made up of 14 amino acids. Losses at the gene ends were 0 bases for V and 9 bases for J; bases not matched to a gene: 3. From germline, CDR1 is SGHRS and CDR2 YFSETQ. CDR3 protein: CASSLDRGVSPLHF. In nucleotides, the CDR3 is TGCGCCAGCAGCTTGGACAGGGGTGTTTCACCCCTCCACTTT.

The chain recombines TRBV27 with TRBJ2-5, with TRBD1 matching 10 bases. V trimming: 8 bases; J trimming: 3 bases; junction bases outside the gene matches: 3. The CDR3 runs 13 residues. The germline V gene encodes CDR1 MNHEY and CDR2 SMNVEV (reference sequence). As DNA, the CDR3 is TGTGCCAGCTCCGGGACAGGGGAAGAGACCCAGTACTTC. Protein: CASSGTGEETQYF.

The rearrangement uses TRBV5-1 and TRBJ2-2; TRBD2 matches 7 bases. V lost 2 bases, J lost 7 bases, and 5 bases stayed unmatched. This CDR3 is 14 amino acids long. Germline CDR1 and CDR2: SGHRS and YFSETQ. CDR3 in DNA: TGCGCCAGCAGCTTACTAGCGCTCAGCGGGGAGCTGTTTTTT. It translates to CASSLLALSGELFF.

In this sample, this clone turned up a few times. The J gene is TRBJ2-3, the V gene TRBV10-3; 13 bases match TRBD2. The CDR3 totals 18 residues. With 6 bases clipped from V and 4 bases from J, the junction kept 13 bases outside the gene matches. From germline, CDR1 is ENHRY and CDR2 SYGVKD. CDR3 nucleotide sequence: TGTGCCATCAGGCCGGGACTAGCGGGATCGAGAGGCCCAGATACGCAGTATTTT. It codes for CAIRPGLAGSRGPDTQYF.

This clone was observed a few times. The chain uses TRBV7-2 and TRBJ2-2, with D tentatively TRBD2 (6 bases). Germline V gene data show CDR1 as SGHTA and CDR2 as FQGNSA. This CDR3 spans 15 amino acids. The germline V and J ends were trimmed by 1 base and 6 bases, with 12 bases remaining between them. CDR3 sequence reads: CASSLGAGLPGELFF. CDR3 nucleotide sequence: TGTGCCAGCAGCTTAGGAGCGGGCCTACCCGGGGAGCTGTTTTTT.

CDR3 nucleotide sequence: TGCAGCGTTGTATCCGGTGGGAACACTGAAGCTTTCTTT. Its protein is CSVVSGGNTEAFF. This sequence joins TRBV29-1 and TRBJ1-1; D gene ambiguous. The CDR3 is made up of 13 amino acids. Germline V CDR1 and CDR2: SQVTM, ANQGSEA. Between the trimmed V and J ends, which lost 4 bases and 1 base, there was a span of 10 bases.

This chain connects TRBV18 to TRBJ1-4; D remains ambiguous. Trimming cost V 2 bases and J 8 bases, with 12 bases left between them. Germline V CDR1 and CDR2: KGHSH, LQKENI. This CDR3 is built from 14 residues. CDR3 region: CASSPSLFREKLFF. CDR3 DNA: TGTGCCAGCTCACCATCCCTCTTCCGGGAAAAACTGTTTTTT. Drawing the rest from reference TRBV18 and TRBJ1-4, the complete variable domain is NAGVMQNPRHLVRRRGQEARLRCSPMKGHSHVYWYRQLPEEGLKFMVYLQKENIIDESGMPKERFSAEFPKEGPSILRIQQVVRGDSAAYFCASSPSLFREKLFFGSGTQLSVL.

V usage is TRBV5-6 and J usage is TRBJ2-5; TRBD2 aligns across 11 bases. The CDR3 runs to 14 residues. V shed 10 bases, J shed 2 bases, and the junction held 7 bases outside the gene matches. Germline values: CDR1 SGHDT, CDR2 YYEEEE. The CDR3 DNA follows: TGTGCCGGAGGGACTAGCGGAAATCAAGAGACCCAGTACTTC. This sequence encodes CAGGTSGNQETQYF.

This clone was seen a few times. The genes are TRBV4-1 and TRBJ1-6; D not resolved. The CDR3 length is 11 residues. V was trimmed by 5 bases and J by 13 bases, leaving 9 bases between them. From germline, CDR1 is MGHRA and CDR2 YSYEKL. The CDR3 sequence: CASSEGYPLHF. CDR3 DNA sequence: TGCGCCAGCAGCGAAGGCTACCCCCTCCACTTT.

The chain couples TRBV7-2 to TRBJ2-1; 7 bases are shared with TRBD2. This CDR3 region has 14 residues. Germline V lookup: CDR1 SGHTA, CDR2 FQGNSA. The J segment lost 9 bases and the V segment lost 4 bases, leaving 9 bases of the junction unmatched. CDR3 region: CASSSERLAGEQFF. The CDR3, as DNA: TGTGCCAGCAGCTCGGAACGACTAGCCGGTGAGCAGTTCTTC.

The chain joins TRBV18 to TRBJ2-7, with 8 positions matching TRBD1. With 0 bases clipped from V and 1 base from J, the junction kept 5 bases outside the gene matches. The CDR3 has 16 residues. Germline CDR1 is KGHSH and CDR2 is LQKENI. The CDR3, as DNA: TGTGCCAGCTCACCACCGACGACAGGGGTTTCCTACGAGCAGTACTTC. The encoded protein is CASSPPTTGVSYEQYF.